This T cell receptor beta chain was sequenced in a study of T cell responses to AZD1222 COVID-19 vaccine (dated by TCRdb to 2020 to 2023). Turning to the overall study: AZD1222 recipients whose second dose came at about 4 weeks and those whose second dose came at about 12 weeks were combined into one group, since spike-specific TCR depth and breadth did not differ between the two schedules. Trial participants were enrolled by age into subgroups of 18-55, 56-69 and 70-plus years, and roughly 150, 30 and 60 TCR-sequenced participants, respectively, were included in these subgroups. A total of 233 trial participants underwent TCR sequencing, of whom around 210 had received two doses of AZD1222 and around 25 had received two doses of the MenACWY control vaccine. Overall study outcomes, separate from this receptor: The 56-69-year group was small, and its depth increase did not reach significance, likely because of low power. CD4 TCRs associated with the vaccine covered the entire spike protein, and the dominant responses were in regions 160-218 and 743-854. Most participants were white British and females outnumbered males, and the authors suggested that clonal diversity may have been underestimated. Conclusions about previously exposed vaccinees are limited, since just 6 or 7 AZD1222 recipients were seropositive for SARS-CoV-2 at baseline. A significant rise in spike-specific TCR breadth and depth was observed after two AZD1222 doses relative to day 0 and relative to MenACWY recipients. Reportedly, close to half of the unique spike-specific TCRs recognized epitopes lying outside the regions that are mutated in the B.1.351 and B.1.1.7 variants. No day 14 peak-response samples were available, so repertoires were characterized only after the peak T cell response.

The CDR3 regions of human TCRbeta chains were analyzed by immunosequencing. The study's processing was this. Repertoire TCRs were matched against a reference library of SARS-CoV-2-specific TCRs generated with the MIRA antigen-specificity platform. Breadth was defined as the fraction of unique TCRs that were SARS-CoV-2-associated. Depth was defined as the fraction of total T cells that were SARS-CoV-2-associated. Using the MIRA data, every spike-specific TCR was mapped to the spike region that the TCR reacted to and assigned to either a CD4 or a CD8 class. Log10-transformed breadth and depth values were compared by one-way ANOVA with Sidak's multiple comparisons tests. Imported from immuneACCESS, the table was reduced by TCRdb to in-frame sequences with V and J called. These copies leave out some clones; in studies compared against another copy, an unresolved V gene accounts for under half, and the cause of the remainder is not known. V, J and clone size were drawn from that table, and D and trimming were deduced from the DNA. Here the sample has roughly 120,000 clones; 75% to 90% occur a single time. The leading ten clones occupy around 1.6% of the sample.

Read against the paper, the sample's time point label means: baseline before first vaccination. Vaccinee samples were obtained from the UK trials COV001 and COV002, which included a single-blind randomized controlled phase 2/3 trial of AZD1222 (ChAdOx1 nCoV-19) in healthy adults. For TCRbeta chain sequencing, PBMC samples from trial participants were taken at day 0 and at day 28 after the second dose. The cysteine opens and the phenylalanine closes a CDR3 of 13 amino acids. CDR3 DNA is the only sequence kept; it has 39 bases, read in frame from the first base. Via the germline V gene, CDR1 is SNHLY and CDR2 FYNNEI. V has 11 bases trimmed and J has 0 bases trimmed; junction bases matching no gene number 2. For this clone: What antigen it recognizes has not been identified. Base qualities are missing; no much larger clone stands one base away.

Rearrangement joined TRBV2 to TRBJ2-5; 11 middle bases align to TRBD2. The sequences come from peripheral blood, collected on day 0 of AZD1222 vaccination. The origin of this receptor is an adult in good health. The DNA is as follows: TGTGCCGGGACTAGCGGATACCAAGAGACCCAGTACTTC. This gives the protein CAGTSGYQETQYF.